Below, 4 T cell receptor beta chains from the same sample are listed, as sequenced in a study of cytomegalovirus exposure and HLA in healthy donors. The study ran its PCR with 60 Vbeta and 13 Jbeta primers. Profiled with immunoSEQ multiplex PCR; TCRdb holds only in-frame clones, not every one. The sample contains roughly 180,000 clones, approximately 77% of which appear only once. The material sequenced was PBMCs. These receptors were obtained from a male donor in good health and CMV-seronegative.

The chain links TRBV28 to TRBJ1-5; D unclear. Trimming removed 3 bases at V and 9 bases at J, with 15 bases between. Germline CDR1 is MDHEN and CDR2 is SYDVKM. The CDR3 spans 14 residues. The chain's CDR3 is CASSLMSVPGPQHF. DNA for the CDR3: TGTGCCAGCAGTTTGATGTCGGTGCCTGGGCCCCAGCATTTT.

The V and J genes are TRBV6-1 and TRBJ2-1, with 8 bases matching TRBD2. This CDR3 spans 16 amino acids. The junction had 9 bases not matched to a gene; V was cut back by 4 bases and J by 4 bases. Germline lookup yields CDR1 MNHNS and CDR2 SASEGT. This CDR3 is CASSALLADIYNEQFF. The DNA of the CDR3 is TGTGCCAGCAGTGCCTTACTAGCGGACATATACAATGAGCAGTTCTTC.

This clone has more than one count but fewer than ten. The CDR3 DNA sequence: TGTGCCAGCAGTTCCGACAGTGGCTCCAACTATGGCTACACCTTC. Protein product: CASSSDSGSNYGYTF. The gene calls are TRBV28 and TRBJ1-2, with a possible D match to TRBD1 (5 bases). Germline V gene data show CDR1 as MDHEN and CDR2 as SYDVKM. This CDR3 is built from 15 residues. Trimming removed 4 bases at V and 2 bases at J, with 14 bases between.

J is TRBJ2-3 and V is TRBV30; TRBD2 agrees at 8 bases. This CDR3 is built from 18 residues. V lost 2 bases and J lost 2; bases outside the gene matches: 15. Per germline, CDR1 GTSNPN and CDR2 SVGIG (reference sequence). CDR3 nucleotides: TGTGCCTGGAGTCGGTTAGGTTCTAGCGGGTCTGACACAGATACGCAGTATTTT. It is translated as CAWSRLGSSGSDTDTQYF.